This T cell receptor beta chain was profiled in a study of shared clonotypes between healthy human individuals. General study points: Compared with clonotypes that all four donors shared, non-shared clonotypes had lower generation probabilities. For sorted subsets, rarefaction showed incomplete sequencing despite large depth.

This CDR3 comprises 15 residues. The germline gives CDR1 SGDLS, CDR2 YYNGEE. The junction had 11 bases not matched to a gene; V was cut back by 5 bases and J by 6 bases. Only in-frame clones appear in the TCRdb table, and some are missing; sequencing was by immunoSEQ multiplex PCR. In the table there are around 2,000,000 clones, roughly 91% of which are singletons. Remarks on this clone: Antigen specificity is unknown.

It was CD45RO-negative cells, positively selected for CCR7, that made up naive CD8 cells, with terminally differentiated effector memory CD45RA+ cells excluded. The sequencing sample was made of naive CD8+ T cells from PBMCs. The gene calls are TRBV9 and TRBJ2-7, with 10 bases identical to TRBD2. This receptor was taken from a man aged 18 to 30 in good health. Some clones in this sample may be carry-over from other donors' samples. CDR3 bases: TGTGCCAGCAGTGGATTGAAGCGGGAGGGCCCCGAGCAGTACTTC. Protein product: CASSGLKREGPEQYF.